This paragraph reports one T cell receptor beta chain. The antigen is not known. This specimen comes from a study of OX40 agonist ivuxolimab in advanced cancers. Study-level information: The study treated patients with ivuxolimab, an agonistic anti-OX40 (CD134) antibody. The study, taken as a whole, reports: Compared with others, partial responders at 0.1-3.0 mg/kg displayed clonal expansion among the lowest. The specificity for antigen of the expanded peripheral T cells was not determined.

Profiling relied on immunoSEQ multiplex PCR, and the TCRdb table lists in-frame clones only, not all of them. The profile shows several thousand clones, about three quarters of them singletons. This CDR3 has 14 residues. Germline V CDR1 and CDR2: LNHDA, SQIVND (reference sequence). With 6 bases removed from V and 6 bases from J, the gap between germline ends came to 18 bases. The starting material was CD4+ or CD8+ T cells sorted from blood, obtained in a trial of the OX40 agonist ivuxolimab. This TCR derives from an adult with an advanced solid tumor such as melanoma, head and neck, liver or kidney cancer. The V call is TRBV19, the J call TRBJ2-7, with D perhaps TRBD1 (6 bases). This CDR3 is CASSPRTAGGEQYF. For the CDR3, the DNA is TGTGCCAGTAGCCCCCGGACAGCTGGGGGCGAGCAGTACTTC.